What follows are 17 T cell receptor beta chains derived from one specimen sequenced in a study of OX40 agonist ivuxolimab in advanced cancers. Assay: immunoSEQ multiplex PCR; the TCRdb copy retains only in-frame clones and omits some. This sample has 84,000 or so clones, with approximately 90% found just once. The material was CD4+ or CD8+ T cells sorted from blood, obtained in a trial of the OX40 agonist ivuxolimab. Receptors were obtained from an adult with an advanced solid tumor such as melanoma, head and neck, liver or kidney cancer.

The chain joins TRBV11-2 to TRBJ1-6, with D unclear. V shed 0 bases and J shed 7 bases, with 4 bases lying between them. The CDR3 has 13 amino acids. Germline V gene lookup returns CDR1 SGHAT and CDR2 FQNNGV. This CDR3 reads CASSLEVNSPLHF. The CDR3 DNA follows: TGTGCCAGCAGCTTAGAAGTGAATTCACCCCTCCACTTT.

The chain links TRBV6-6 to TRBJ2-1; a weak D match, TRBD1 (5 bases). V lost 2 bases, J lost 6 bases, and 11 bases lay in between. From germline, CDR1 is MNHNY and CDR2 SVGAGI (reference sequence). CDR3 length: 14 residues. CDR3 DNA sequence: TGTGCCAGCAGTTACGGGCAGGGAAGCAATGAGCAGTTCTTC. As protein: CASSYGQGSNEQFF.

The J gene is TRBJ1-1, the V gene TRBV5-1; 10 bases are a match to TRBD1. The CDR3 loop spans 12 amino acids. V shed 5 bases, J shed 11 bases, and the junction held 6 bases outside the gene matches. Per germline, CDR1 SGHRS and CDR2 YFSETQ. The DNA of the CDR3 is TGCGCCAGCAGAAGGGGACAGGGGATCGCTTTCTTT. Translated: CASRRGQGIAFF.

The V gene is TRBV7-2, the J gene TRBJ2-2, with 11 bases aligning to TRBD1. Losses at the gene ends were 0 bases for V and 7 bases for J; bases not matched to a gene: 4. Looked up from germline, CDR1 is SGHTA and CDR2 is FQGNSA. The CDR3 consists of 16 residues. In nucleotides, the CDR3 is TGTGCCAGCAGCTTAGCCTCGGACAGGGGGCGCGGGGAGCTGTTTTTT. It is translated as CASSLASDRGRGELFF.

This chain links TRBV7-9 with TRBJ2-3; D may be TRBD1 (6 bases). V was trimmed by 5 bases and J by 3 bases, leaving 18 bases between them. The CDR3 spans 16 residues. From germline, CDR1 is SEHNR and CDR2 FQNEAQ (reference sequence). The CDR3 region is CASSLTGLGLTDTQYF. DNA of the CDR3: TGTGCCAGCAGCCTAACAGGGTTGGGCTTGACAGATACGCAGTATTTT.

The rearrangement links TRBV10-2 to TRBJ1-2, with a tentative D call TRBD1 (6 bases). The CDR3 has 14 residues. Germline V gene sequence: CDR1 WSHSY, CDR2 SAAADI. Deletions cut 7 bases from V and 4 bases from J, with 16 bases between. The chain's CDR3 is CASKPPQGRYGYTF. The CDR3 DNA is TGCGCCAGCAAACCCCCACAGGGACGCTATGGCTACACCTTC.

The V gene is TRBV7-6, the J gene TRBJ2-5; TRBD1 is a possible D gene (5 bases). V gave up 3 bases and J gave up 5 bases, with 10 bases separating them. Germline values: CDR1 SGHVS, CDR2 FNYEAQ. The CDR3 extends over 13 amino acids. CDR3 amino acids: CASSLQGVETQYF. The CDR3 DNA follows: TGTGCCAGCAGCTTGCAGGGTGTGGAGACCCAGTACTTC.

The V call is TRBV11-2, the J call TRBJ2-7; D is undetermined. Trimming stripped 0 bases from V and 3 bases from J, with 9 bases between. CDR3 length equals 14 residues. In germline, CDR1 is SGHAT, CDR2 FQNNGV. The CDR3 DNA sequence: TGTGCCAGCAGCTTAGAGCGGAATAGCTACGAGCAGTACTTC. Translation: CASSLERNSYEQYF.

V and J are TRBV27 and TRBJ2-5; 11 nucleotides agree with TRBD2. The CDR3 loop spans 15 amino acids. The trim removed 4 bases at V and 5 bases at J, leaving 6 bases unmatched. CDR1 is MNHEY and CDR2 is SMNVEV in the germline V gene (reference sequence). CDR3: CASSSTLAGVETQYF. The CDR3 nucleotides read TGTGCCAGCAGTTCGACACTAGCGGGGGTTGAGACCCAGTACTTC.

This clone was observed once. The chain employs TRBV18 and TRBJ2-5; D is perhaps TRBD1 (6 bases). The J call may be faulty, since TRBJ2-7 better matches the DNA end. The CDR3 consists of 14 residues. The V gene's germline CDR1 is KGHSH and CDR2 LQKENI. CDR3 in amino acids: CASSPDQGLYEQYF. The CDR3 coding sequence is TGTGCCAGCTCACCGGACCAGGGGCTCTACGAGCAGTACTTC.

The chain uses TRBV5-1 and TRBJ2-1; possibly TRBD1 or TRBD2 for D (5 bases each). Germline CDR1 and CDR2: SGHRS and YFSETQ. Between the trimmed V and J ends, which lost 1 base and 4 bases, there was a span of 12 bases. The CDR3 is made up of 15 amino acids. DNA of the CDR3: TGCGCCAGCAGCTTGAATCTGGGGGATTACAATGAGCAGTTCTTC. Translated: CASSLNLGDYNEQFF.

V gene TRBV2 combines with J gene TRBJ2-1, with D possibly matching TRBD1 (5 bases). Per the germline V gene, CDR1 is SNHLY and CDR2 is FYNNEI. Trimming removed 4 bases at V and 0 bases at J, with 13 bases between. There are 16 residues in the CDR3. The CDR3 sequence: CASSGGAKGSYNEQFF. DNA of the CDR3: TGTGCCAGCAGTGGTGGGGCGAAGGGCTCCTACAATGAGCAGTTCTTC.

The CDR3 DNA follows: TGCGCCAGCCGAAGGGATTTAAACACCGGGGAGCTGTTTTTT. This translates into CASRRDLNTGELFF. The chain uses TRBV4-3 and TRBJ2-2; D not certain. The CDR3 has 14 residues. V dropped 8 bases and J dropped 2 bases, with 12 bases sitting between them. The germline CDR1 and CDR2 sequences are LGHNA and YSLEER.

V usage is TRBV28 and J usage is TRBJ2-3; D is tentatively TRBD1 or TRBD2 (5 bases each). Germline V CDR1 and CDR2: MDHEN, SYDVKM. Trimming pared 2 bases from V and 1 base from J, leaving 16 bases between. The CDR3 has 17 amino acids. The CDR3 region has the DNA TGTGCCAGCAGTTTAGAGGTAGGGCGAGGGGGCACAGATACGCAGTATTTT. It translates to CASSLEVGRGGTDTQYF.

V is TRBV28 and J is TRBJ1-3; D gene ambiguous. V was shortened by 7 bases and J by 0 bases, with 10 bases between the two germline ends. CDR1 is MDHEN, CDR2 SYDVKM, per germline. CDR3 size: 14 residues. CDR3 in DNA: TGTGCCAGCACTGACGGATCCTCTGGAAACACCATATATTTT. Translation gives CASTDGSSGNTIYF.

The chain couples TRBV1 to TRBJ1-4. TRBV1 counts as a pseudogene. The CDR3 contains 17 residues. CDR3 coding DNA: TGCACCAGCAGCCAAGACTCACACCCCGAGGTGGAGGAAAAACTGTTTTTT. Protein: CTSSQDSHPEVEEKLFF.

The chain joins TRBV5-1 to TRBJ2-7, with TRBD2 matching 9 bases. The CDR3 runs to 15 residues. Per the germline V gene, CDR1 is SGHRS and CDR2 is YFSETQ. Trimming took 4 bases from V and 5 from J; bases not matched to a gene: 10. This CDR3 is CASSPRAGGPHEQYF. CDR3 nucleotide sequence: TGCGCCAGCAGCCCTCGGGCGGGGGGGCCCCACGAGCAGTACTTC.